Below, one TCR beta chain is given with its context. The sample belongs to a study of blood T cell repertoires in COVID-19. Whole-study context: Donors in the United States, Italy and Spain gave samples during acute or convalescent COVID-19. In each case, the material was cDNA or gDNA derived from T cells, B-cell-depleted T cells, or PBMCs.

Authors' processing steps: Amplification of reference gene primers was used by the study to estimate nucleated cell counts. Sequenced by immunoSEQ multiplex PCR; TCRdb stores in-frame clones only, minus some. V, J and clone size reflect that table, while D and trimming were determined from the DNA. Here the sample spans nearly 350,000 clones, 91% being singletons. The CDR3 has 16 amino acids. V dropped 2 bases and J dropped 0; count of bases not matched to a gene: 7. CDR1 is MNHNS and CDR2 is SASEGT in the germline V gene. The sample consisted of peripheral blood. The clonotype originates from a woman aged 18-29 years who had recovered from COVID-19. The rearrangement links TRBV6-1 to TRBJ2-7, with 7 bases identical to TRBD2. This CDR3 reads CASSELSGASSYEQYV. The CDR3 DNA is TGTGCCAGCAGTGAATTGAGCGGGGCCAGCTCCTACGAGCAGTACGTC.